The 25 T cell receptor beta chains below were found in one sample sequenced in a study of blood T cell repertoires in COVID-19. Profiling relied on immunoSEQ multiplex PCR, and the TCRdb table lists in-frame clones only, not all of them. The sample consists of about 200,000 clones, approximately 91% of them appearing once. Sequencing was done on a sample of peripheral blood. The receptors come from a man aged 50 or older with COVID-19, enrolled during active disease.

J is TRBJ2-7 and V is TRBV6-5; a weak D match, TRBD2 (7 bases). With 0 bases removed from V and 1 base from J, the gap between germline ends came to 13 bases. The CDR3 contains 16 residues. From germline, CDR1 is MNHEY and CDR2 SVGAGI. DNA for the CDR3: TGTGCCAGCAGTTACTCGACGGGGGGCGGATCCTACGAGCAGTACTTC. This sequence encodes CASSYSTGGGSYEQYF.

The V call is TRBV6-2 or TRBV6-3, the J call TRBJ2-1, with 7 bases identical to TRBD2. The V and J ends lost 0 bases and 7 bases, in that order; junction bases with no gene match: 15. The CDR3 contains 18 residues. Germline CDR1 and CDR2: MNHEY and SVGEGT. The CDR3 spells CASSYSFLGLVSGNEQFF. CDR3 nucleotides: TGTGCCAGCAGTTACTCTTTTCTCGGACTAGTAAGTGGAAATGAGCAGTTCTTC.

This clone was counted a single time. V and J are TRBV7-8 and TRBJ2-2, with D tentatively TRBD2 (5 bases). The length of the CDR3 is 13 residues. CDR1 SGHVS and CDR2 FQNEAQ come from the germline V gene. With 4 bases removed from V and 6 bases from J, the gap between germline ends came to 9 bases. This chain's CDR3 is CASSSSRAGELFF. The CDR3 DNA follows: TGTGCCAGCAGCTCCTCGCGGGCCGGGGAGCTGTTTTTT.

The chain combines TRBV4-3 with TRBJ2-7, with a possible D match to TRBD1 (5 bases). Deletions cut 0 bases from V and 1 base from J, with 13 bases between. In germline, CDR1 is LGHNA, CDR2 YSLEER. This CDR3 comprises 16 residues. The CDR3 loop reads CASSQDTRTPSYEQYF. The CDR3 DNA sequence: TGCGCCAGCAGCCAAGATACTCGGACACCTTCCTACGAGCAGTACTTC.

V gene TRBV15 combines with J gene TRBJ2-3; a weak D match, TRBD1 (5 bases). The CDR3 consists of 13 residues. Germline V lookup: CDR1 LNHNV, CDR2 YYDKDF (reference sequence). Trimming took 8 bases from V and 2 from J, leaving 11 bases between them. This chain's CDR3 is CATQGLNTDTQYF. The CDR3 DNA reads TGTGCCACCCAGGGTCTTAACACAGATACGCAGTATTTT.

This chain joins TRBV19 and TRBJ1-2; 9 bases match TRBD1. CDR1 is LNHDA, CDR2 SQIVND, per germline (reference sequence). V dropped 10 bases and J dropped 5; count of bases not matched to a gene: 8. This CDR3 spans 13 amino acids. The DNA of the CDR3 is TGTGCCACCACCGACAGGGGGATATATGGCTACACCTTC. Residues: CATTDRGIYGYTF.

The chain employs TRBV6-1 and TRBJ1-1, with D tentatively TRBD1 (6 bases). This CDR3 has 17 residues. The germline V and J ends were trimmed by 1 base and 0 bases, with 15 bases remaining between them. Germline-derived CDR1 and CDR2 are MNHNS and SASEGT. In DNA, the CDR3 is TGTGCCAGCAGTGAAGGGACGAGGTGGGACATGAACACTGAAGCTTTCTTT. It encodes CASSEGTRWDMNTEAFF.

The chain links TRBV4-1 to TRBJ1-2, with no clear D. CDR1 is MGHRA, CDR2 YSYEKL, per germline. V shed 2 bases and J shed 0 bases, with 16 bases lying between them. The CDR3 length is 17 residues. This CDR3 is CASSQLLGHLTNYGYTF. The CDR3 DNA reads as TGCGCCAGCAGCCAACTCCTGGGCCACCTGACTAACTATGGCTACACCTTC.

The chain uses TRBV25-1 and TRBJ2-1; TRBD1 agrees at 9 bases. Trimming removed 3 bases from V and 2 bases from J; junction bases left unmatched: 8. Germline V gene lookup returns CDR1 MGHDK and CDR2 SYGVNS. This CDR3 comprises 17 residues. CDR3 coding DNA: TGTGCCAGCAGTGACCCCCCCGGACAGGGGACCTACAATGAGCAGTTCTTC. Protein: CASSDPPGQGTYNEQFF.

V usage is TRBV27 and J usage is TRBJ2-7; TRBD1 agrees at 12 bases. V lost 1 base, J lost 5 bases, and 6 bases stayed unmatched. Germline V gene lookup returns CDR1 MNHEY and CDR2 SMNVEV (reference sequence). The CDR3 runs 16 residues. The CDR3 nucleotides read TGTGCCAGCAGTTTATTAATGGGGACAGGGGGCCACGAGCAGTACTTC. The encoded protein is CASSLLMGTGGHEQYF.

As for this clone: The same CDR3 can be traced to other DNA sequences in this sample. This chain uses TRBV24-1 with TRBJ2-3; no clear D gene. Germline V gene data show CDR1 as KGHDR and CDR2 as SFDVKD. V shed 3 bases and J shed 4 bases, with 4 bases lying between them. The CDR3 totals 12 residues. CDR3 DNA: TGTGCCACCAGTGATCTGTCAGATACGCAGTATTTT. Its protein product is CATSDLSDTQYF.

V and J are TRBV5-1 and TRBJ2-2; 8 nucleotides agree with TRBD1. The CDR3 length is 15 residues. Looked up from germline, CDR1 is SGHRS and CDR2 is YFSETQ. Germline trimming cut 5 bases from V and 3 bases from J; bases unmatched to any gene: 6. The CDR3 protein is CASSSTGAYTGELFF. The CDR3 nucleotides are TGCGCCAGCAGTTCGACAGGGGCATACACCGGGGAGCTGTTTTTT. Full variable domain (missing parts from reference TRBV5-1 and TRBJ2-2): KAGVTQTPRYLIKTRGQQVTLSCSPISGHRSVSWYQQTPGQGLQFLFEYFSETQRNKGNFPGRFSGRQFSNSRSEMNVSTLELGDSALYLCASSSTGAYTGELFFGEGSRLTVL.

This clone was counted only a few times. V and J are TRBV10-2 and TRBJ1-1, with D possibly being TRBD1 (5 bases). This CDR3 region has 13 residues. Per the germline V gene, CDR1 is WSHSY and CDR2 is SAAADI. The ends were cut back, 6 bases at V and 4 bases at J, with 12 bases in the middle. In DNA, the CDR3 is TGCGCCAGCAGCCCGGGGGTGGGCACTGAAGCTTTCTTT. Translation: CASSPGVGTEAFF.

The V call is TRBV19, the J call TRBJ2-1; 10 bases are shared with TRBD1. This CDR3 is 13 amino acids long. Germline lookup yields CDR1 LNHDA and CDR2 SQIVND (reference sequence). J was trimmed by 8 bases and V by 6 bases; bases with no gene match: 4. CDR3 sequence: CASSMDRGDEQFF. Here the CDR3 DNA reads TGTGCCAGTAGCATGGACAGGGGGGATGAGCAGTTCTTC.

The chain has TRBV19 and TRBJ2-2, with 10 bases aligning to TRBD2. Trimming cost V 5 bases and J 4 bases; bases outside gene matches: 10. CDR3 size: 17 residues. In germline, CDR1 is LNHDA, CDR2 SQIVND (reference sequence). The CDR3 DNA reads TGTGCCAGTAGTCCGCGGTTAGCTAGCGGGAGCACCGGGGAGCTGTTTTTT. Residues: CASSPRLASGSTGELFF.

The genes are TRBV30 and TRBJ2-1, with a possible D match to TRBD2 (6 bases). CDR3 length equals 11 residues. CDR1 GTSNPN and CDR2 SVGIG come from the germline V gene (reference sequence). The V gene lost 2 bases and the J gene lost 9 bases, with 8 bases spanning the gap. The CDR3 DNA is TGTGCCTGGAGTCCCGGGAGTGAGCAGTTCTTC. Its protein is CAWSPGSEQFF.

This clone was seen only a few times. This rearrangement joins TRBV4-3 to TRBJ2-5; 9 nucleotides line up with TRBD1. CDR1 and CDR2 (germline): LGHNA, YSLEER. This CDR3 comprises 15 residues. Trimming took 1 base from V and 5 from J; bases not matched to a gene: 5. The DNA for the CDR3 is TGCGCCAGCAGCCAAGCCCGGACAGGGGCCGAGACCCAGTACTTC. Amino acids: CASSQARTGAETQYF.

A word on this clone: Mismatch with germline at one junction end may stem from a read error. This rearrangement joins TRBV7-7 to TRBJ2-1; 9 positions match TRBD2. CDR1 is SSHAT, CDR2 FNYEAQ, per germline (reference sequence). The CDR3 runs to 15 residues. As DNA, the CDR3 is TGTGCTAGCAGCTTAGGTAGCGGGGGAGGGGATGAGCAGTTCTTC. Residues: CASSLGSGGGDEQFF.

The chain uses TRBV11-2 and TRBJ1-4, with TRBD1 as a possible D gene (6 bases). The germline gives CDR1 SGHAT, CDR2 FQNNGV. V was clipped by 5 bases and J by 4 bases, with 14 bases between them. This CDR3 is 15 amino acids long. CDR3 DNA sequence: TGTGCCAGCAGCACCCACCAGGGGAGTAATGAAAAACTGTTTTTT. Protein sequence: CASSTHQGSNEKLFF.

V and J are TRBV6-5 and TRBJ1-2; TRBD1 might be the D (5 bases). The germline V gene encodes CDR1 MNHEY and CDR2 SVGAGI. V was pared by 0 bases and J by 5 bases, with 13 bases between. The CDR3 is 15 residues long. The CDR3 loop reads CASSYSGGVGYGYTF. CDR3 nucleotide sequence: TGTGCCAGCAGTTACTCCGGGGGAGTCGGTTATGGCTACACCTTC.

The V gene is TRBV6-2 or TRBV6-3, the J gene TRBJ1-6; unclear D gene. Per germline, CDR1 MNHEY and CDR2 SVGEGT. V gave up 6 bases and J gave up 7 bases, with 10 bases separating them. The CDR3 extends over 13 amino acids. The CDR3 loop reads CASSPTTNSPLHF. As DNA, the CDR3 is TGTGCCAGCAGCCCAACGACAAATTCACCCCTCCACTTT.

This rearrangement joins TRBV7-2 to TRBJ1-5, with D maybe TRBD1 (6 bases). The CDR3 has 16 amino acids. Trimming removed 6 bases from V and 3 bases from J, with 18 bases in between. Germline-derived CDR1 and CDR2 are SGHTA and FQGNSA. The CDR3 DNA reads TGTGCCAGCAGGGCCGCCGGCGGGGGCCACAATCAGCCCCAGCATTTT. Its translation is CASRAAGGGHNQPQHF.

J is TRBJ2-7 and V is TRBV7-8, with D hard to call. Germline lookup yields CDR1 SGHVS and CDR2 FQNEAQ. This CDR3 is 14 amino acids long. Trimming pared 2 bases from V and 2 bases from J, leaving 10 bases between. The DNA for the CDR3 is TGTGCCAGCAGCTTACGCAGGATTCCCTACGAGCAGTACTTC. It translates to CASSLRRIPYEQYF.

CDR3: CAWSVRLAGRTDTQYF. The CDR3 DNA reads TGTGCCTGGAGTGTAAGACTAGCGGGTCGCACAGATACGCAGTATTTT. V gene TRBV30 combines with J gene TRBJ2-3; 10 bases are a match to TRBD2. The ends lost 0 bases at V and 1 base at J; junction bases unmatched: 4. CDR1 and CDR2 from the germline V gene are GTSNPN and SVGIG (reference sequence). This CDR3 has 16 residues. Variable domain in full (rest from reference TRBV30 and TRBJ2-3): SQTIHQWPATLVQPVGSPLSLECTVEGTSNPNLYWYRQAAGRGLQLLFYSVGIGQISSEVPQNLSASRPQDRQFILSSKKLLLSDSGFYLCAWSVRLAGRTDTQYFGPGTRLTVL.

This clone was picked up one time. V usage is TRBV21-1 and J usage is TRBJ2-5; TRBD1 reflects the table's D call only, with no check against the DNA. TRBV21-1 is annotated as a pseudogene. CDR3 size: 15 residues. The CDR3 loop reads CASSNQDRGQETQYF. CDR3 coding DNA: TGTGCCAGCAGCAACCAGGACAGGGGGCAAGAGACCCAGTACTTC.